The T cell receptor beta chain under discussion was sequenced for a study of beta chain features in type 1 diabetes. Study outcomes and limitations: TCRB CDR3s were moderately but significantly shorter in Type 1 diabetes patients in all four CD4+ subsets.

Expressed TCRB transcripts got sequenced, as all isolated RNA was reverse transcribed. The data were produced by immunoSEQ multiplex PCR, yet TCRdb's version contains in-frame clones alone and is incomplete. The sample includes about 710,000 clones, around 15% of them seen just once. Concerning this clone itself: The antigen remains unidentified.

V lost 0 bases and J lost 5; bases outside the gene matches: 10. Germline loops: CDR1 SQVTM, CDR2 ANQGSEA. The CDR3 contains 16 residues. J is TRBJ2-3 and V is TRBV29-1; 8 nucleotides align to TRBD1. Material for sequencing was naive CD4+ T cells from blood. This clonotype originated in a man younger than 35 with type 1 diabetes. Written as DNA, the CDR3 is TGCAGCGTTGAAGATAGAGGACAGGGAATAGGAGATACGCAGTATTTT. Amino acids: CSVEDRGQGIGDTQYF.